The 10 T cell receptor beta chains below were found in one sample sequenced in a study of a mutant IDH1 vaccine in newly diagnosed glioma. For these TCRs, the target antigens are not known. Time point in this sample: week 35, safety follow-up. A single vaccine dose contained 300 ug of mutant IDH1 20-mer peptide, and topical imiquimod was used with it. Profiling relied on immunoSEQ multiplex PCR, and the TCRdb table lists in-frame clones only, not all of them. The sample yields roughly 30,000 clones, about 80% seen once. The sample was PBMCs, taken from a glioma patient whose treatment included an IDH1 peptide vaccine. Receptors were obtained from a man aged 25 to 45 with glioma.

The chain couples TRBV9 to TRBJ2-7; maybe TRBD1 (6 bases). Germline assignment: CDR1 SGDLS and CDR2 YYNGEE. CDR3 size: 15 residues. V lost 0 bases, J lost 2 bases, and 12 bases lay in between. CDR3 sequence reads: CASSVAGASAYEQYF. CDR3 nucleotide sequence: TGTGCCAGCAGCGTAGCAGGGGCCTCCGCCTACGAGCAGTACTTC.

The chain employs TRBV19 and TRBJ1-2; 11 nucleotides match TRBD1. J was trimmed by 3 bases and V by 3 bases; bases with no gene match: 3. CDR1 is LNHDA and CDR2 is SQIVND in the germline V gene (reference sequence). The CDR3 contains 15 residues. The CDR3 DNA sequence: TGTGCCAGTAGTATTCGGACAGGGGGCGACTATGGCTACACCTTC. Protein: CASSIRTGGDYGYTF.

The genes are TRBV5-1 and TRBJ1-4; D is unresolved. Germline values: CDR1 SGHRS, CDR2 YFSETQ. The CDR3 sequence is 14 residues long. V lost 3 bases, J lost 3 bases, and 9 bases lay in between. The CDR3 coding sequence is TGCGCCAGCAGCTGGACTGACCCTAATGAAAAACTGTTTTTT. Encoded protein: CASSWTDPNEKLFF.

The rearrangement joins TRBV6-5 to TRBJ1-2, with 10 nucleotides matching TRBD1. The J segment lost 5 bases and the V segment lost 5 bases, leaving 5 bases of the junction unmatched. Germline V CDR1 and CDR2: MNHEY, SVGAGI. This CDR3 has 14 residues. CDR3 sequence: CASSRDRGLYGYTF. Here the CDR3 DNA reads TGTGCCAGCAGTCGGGACAGGGGCCTTTATGGCTACACCTTC.

This chain uses TRBV5-5 with TRBJ2-1, with no clear D. CDR1 and CDR2 (germline): SGHKS, YYEKEE (reference sequence). The CDR3 extends over 14 amino acids. The V and J ends lost 3 bases and 7 bases respectively, with 14 bases between them. The CDR3 loop is CASSSTGLKNEQFF. The CDR3 DNA follows: TGTGCCAGCAGCTCCACGGGCCTAAAGAATGAGCAGTTCTTC.

This clone appeared once. The genes are TRBV28 and TRBJ1-2; D unresolved. CDR3 length equals 15 residues. V was clipped by 5 bases and J by 4 bases, with 17 bases between them. CDR1 MDHEN and CDR2 SYDVKM come from the germline V gene. CDR3: CASSPVAETFYGYTF. The CDR3, as DNA: TGTGCCAGCAGTCCCGTTGCAGAGACGTTCTATGGCTACACCTTC.

The chain joins TRBV11-2 to TRBJ2-5; perhaps TRBD2 as D (6 bases). Germline V lookup: CDR1 SGHAT, CDR2 FQNNGV. The CDR3 has 13 amino acids. V lost 3 bases, J lost 5 bases, and 10 bases lay in between. The DNA of the CDR3 is TGTGCCAGCAGCTTTGAGCGGGCGGAGACCCAGTACTTC. This sequence encodes CASSFERAETQYF.

The V call is TRBV5-4, the J call TRBJ1-5; no reliable D call. The V gene lost 3 bases and the J gene lost 2 bases, with 6 bases spanning the gap. The CDR3 runs to 13 residues. Germline V gene lookup returns CDR1 SGHNT and CDR2 YYREEE (reference sequence). The CDR3 spells CASSSGRNQPQHF. The CDR3 DNA sequence: TGTGCCAGCAGCTCGGGTCGCAATCAGCCCCAGCATTTT.

DNA for the CDR3: TGTGCCAGCTCACCACGTTCTGGGATTAGCTCCTACAATGAGCAGTTCTTC. It translates to CASSPRSGISSYNEQFF. V and J are TRBV18 and TRBJ2-1; no firm D call. V dropped 1 base and J dropped 0 bases, with 13 bases sitting between them. Germline V CDR1 and CDR2: KGHSH, LQKENI. The CDR3 length is 17 residues. Full variable domain (outside the CDR3, taken from reference TRBV18 and TRBJ2-1): NAGVMQNPRHLVRRRGQEARLRCSPMKGHSHVYWYRQLPEEGLKFMVYLQKENIIDESGMPKERFSAEFPKEGPSILRIQQVVRGDSAAYFCASSPRSGISSYNEQFFGPGTRLTVL.

J is TRBJ2-1 and V is TRBV7-8; 15 nucleotides agree with TRBD2. V lost 5 bases to trimming and J lost 8 bases; unmatched junction nucleotides: 7. This CDR3 has 16 residues. CDR1 and CDR2 (germline): SGHVS, FQNEAQ. CDR3 sequence (DNA): TGTGCCAGCAGCCCTGACGGACTAGCGGGAGGGTATGAGCAGTTCTTC. Its protein product is CASSPDGLAGGYEQFF.